This T cell receptor beta chain was recovered during a study of STAT3 mutations in large granular lymphocyte leukemia. Whole-study context: Roughly half of the longitudinally sequenced T-LGLL patients carried detectable canonical activating STAT3 mutations.

General study findings and limits: TCR clonotype switching after therapy occurred in about 30% of the 18 patients. Every T-cell large granular lymphocyte leukemia patient had at least one immunodominant TCR beta clonotype.

The data were produced by immunoSEQ multiplex PCR, yet TCRdb's version contains in-frame clones alone and is incomplete. In the table there are over a thousand clones, roughly 50% of which are singletons. Between the trimmed V and J ends, which lost 4 bases and 0 bases, there was a span of 11 bases. Germline V lookup: CDR1 SGHRS, CDR2 YFSETQ. CDR3 size: 16 residues. This clone has just a few counts. Its specificity is unknown. The gene calls are TRBV5-1 and TRBJ2-6; D not certain. The specimen was peripheral blood mononuclear cells. The receptor was isolated from a male patient aged 50 or older with T-cell large granular lymphocyte leukemia. Some clones in this sample may be carry-over from other donors' samples. CDR3 loop: CASSPSKISGANVLTF. The CDR3 coding sequence is TGCGCCAGCAGCCCGTCAAAGATCTCTGGGGCCAACGTCCTGACTTTC.